The clone carrying this T cell receptor beta chain was recorded many times. Its matching antigen is unknown. The time point here: newly diagnosed GD, antithyroid drugs for less than 3 months. PBMCs provided the RNA from which the TCR library was made. EDTA tubes collected 9 to 9.5 milliliters of peripheral blood. This sample is drawn from a study of regulatory T cells in long-lasting Graves disease. Combining iRepertoire HTBI primers with Arm-PCR of CDR3 regions, the authors built TCR beta libraries. TCRdb passed the multiplex PCR reads through MiXCR, listing each CDR3 protein once. The data contain roughly 320,000 distinct CDR3 sequences, around 17% of them seen just once; the ten biggest clones take up 30%. Study outcomes and limitations: The work looked only at peripheral blood and did not look at thyroid tissue.

V was clipped by 5 bases and J by 4 bases; unmatched bases: 7. The germline CDR1 and CDR2 sequences are SGHNT and YENEEA. This CDR3 has 15 residues. The same sample was also studied in work on T cells in Graves' hyperthyroidism and ophthalmopathy.

This receptor was identified in a man aged 35 to 55 with Graves disease. Sequenced here: peripheral blood mononuclear cells (PBMCs), sampled at new diagnosis, from a patient treated with antithyroid drugs. This chain connects TRBV11-3 to TRBJ2-1, with 8 bases fitting TRBD2. The DNA for the CDR3 is TGTGCCAGCAGCAGAGCCCAGCGGGGGTACAATGAGCAGTTCTTC. Translating it yields CASSRAQRGYNEQFF.